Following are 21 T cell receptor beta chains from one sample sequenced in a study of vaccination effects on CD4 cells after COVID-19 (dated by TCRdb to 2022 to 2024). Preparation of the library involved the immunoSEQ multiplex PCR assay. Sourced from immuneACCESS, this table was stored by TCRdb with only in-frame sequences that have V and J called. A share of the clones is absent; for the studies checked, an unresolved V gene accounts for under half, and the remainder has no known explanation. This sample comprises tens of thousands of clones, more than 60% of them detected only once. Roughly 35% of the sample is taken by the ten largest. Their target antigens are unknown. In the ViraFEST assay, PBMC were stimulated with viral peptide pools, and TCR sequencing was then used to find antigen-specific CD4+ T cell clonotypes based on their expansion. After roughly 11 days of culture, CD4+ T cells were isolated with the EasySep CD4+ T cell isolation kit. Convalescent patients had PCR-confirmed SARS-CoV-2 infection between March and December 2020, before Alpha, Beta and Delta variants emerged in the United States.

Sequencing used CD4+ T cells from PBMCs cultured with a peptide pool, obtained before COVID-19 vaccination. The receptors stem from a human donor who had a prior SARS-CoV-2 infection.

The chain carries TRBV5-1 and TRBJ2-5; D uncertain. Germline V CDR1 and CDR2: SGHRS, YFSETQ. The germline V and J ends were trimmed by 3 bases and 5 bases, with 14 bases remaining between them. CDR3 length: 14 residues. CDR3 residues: CASSSHVGRETQYF. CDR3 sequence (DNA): TGCGCCAGCAGCTCTCACGTAGGTCGCGAGACCCAGTACTTC.

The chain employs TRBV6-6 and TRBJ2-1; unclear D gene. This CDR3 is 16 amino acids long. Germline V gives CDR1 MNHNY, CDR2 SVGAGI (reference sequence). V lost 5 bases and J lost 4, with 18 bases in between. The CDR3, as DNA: TGTGCCAGCAGTGGGCTTATTGCAGAACGGTACAATGAGCAGTTCTTC. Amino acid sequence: CASSGLIAERYNEQFF.

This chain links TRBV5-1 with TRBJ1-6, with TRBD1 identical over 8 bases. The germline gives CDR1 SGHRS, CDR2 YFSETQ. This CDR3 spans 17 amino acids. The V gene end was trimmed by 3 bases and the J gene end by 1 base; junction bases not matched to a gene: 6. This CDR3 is CASSSGQGGSYNSPLHF. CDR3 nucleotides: TGCGCCAGCAGCTCCGGACAGGGAGGATCCTATAATTCACCCCTCCACTTT.

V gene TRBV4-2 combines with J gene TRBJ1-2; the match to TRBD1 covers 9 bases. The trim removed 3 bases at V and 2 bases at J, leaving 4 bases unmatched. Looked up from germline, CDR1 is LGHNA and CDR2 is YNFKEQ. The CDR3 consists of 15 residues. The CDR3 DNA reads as TGTGCCAGCAGCCATGAACAGGGGGCGAACTATGGCTACACCTTC. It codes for CASSHEQGANYGYTF.

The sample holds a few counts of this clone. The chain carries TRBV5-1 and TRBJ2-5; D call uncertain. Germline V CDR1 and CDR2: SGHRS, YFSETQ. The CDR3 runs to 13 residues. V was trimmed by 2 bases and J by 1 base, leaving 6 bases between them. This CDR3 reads CASSFNTQETQYF. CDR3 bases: TGCGCCAGCAGCTTCAACACCCAAGAGACCCAGTACTTC.

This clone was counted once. The CDR3 nucleotides read TGTGCCAGCAGTTACGATCTCCGGGAGGGCCGGTATGAGCAGTTCTTC. This encodes CASSYDLREGRYEQFF. This rearrangement joins TRBV6-2 or TRBV6-3 to TRBJ2-1; 8 nucleotides align to TRBD2. Germline V gives CDR1 MNHEY, CDR2 SVGEGT. Unmatched junction bases numbered 11, after V lost 2 bases and J lost 8 bases. This CDR3 has 16 amino acids.

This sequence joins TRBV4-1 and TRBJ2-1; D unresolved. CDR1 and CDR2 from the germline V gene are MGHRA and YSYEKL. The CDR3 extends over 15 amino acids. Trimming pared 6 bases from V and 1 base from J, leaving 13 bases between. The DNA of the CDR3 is TGCGCCAGCAGGGCCGCCCTCGGTTCCTACAATGAGCAGTTCTTC. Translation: CASRAALGSYNEQFF.

DNA of the CDR3: TGTGCCAGCAGTTTTTGGCAGGGGAACGAGCAGTACTTC. Protein product: CASSFWQGNEQYF. The chain recombines TRBV12-3 or TRBV12-4 with TRBJ2-7; possible D gene TRBD1, 6 bases. CDR3 size: 13 residues. V was clipped by 3 bases and J by 5 bases, with 11 bases between them.

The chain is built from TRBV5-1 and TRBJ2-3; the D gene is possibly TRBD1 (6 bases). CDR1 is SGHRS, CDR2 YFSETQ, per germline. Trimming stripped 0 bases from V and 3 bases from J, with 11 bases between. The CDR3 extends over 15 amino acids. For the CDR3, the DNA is TGCGCCAGCAGCTTGGGTACAGGGAATACAGATACGCAGTATTTT. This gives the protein CASSLGTGNTDTQYF. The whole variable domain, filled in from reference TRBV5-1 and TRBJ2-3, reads KAGVTQTPRYLIKTRGQQVTLSCSPISGHRSVSWYQQTPGQGLQFLFEYFSETQRNKGNFPGRFSGRQFSNSRSEMNVSTLELGDSALYLCASSLGTGNTDTQYFGPGTRLTVL.

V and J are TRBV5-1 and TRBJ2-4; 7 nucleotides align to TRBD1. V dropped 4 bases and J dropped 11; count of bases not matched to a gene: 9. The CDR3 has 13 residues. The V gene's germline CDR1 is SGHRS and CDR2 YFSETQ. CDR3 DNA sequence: TGCGCCAGCAGCAGTGGACAGGACGCTTTTCAGTACTTC. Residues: CASSSGQDAFQYF.

The CDR3 is CASSLMSAQYQETQYF. In DNA, the CDR3 is TGTGCCAGCAGCTTAATGTCCGCCCAGTACCAAGAGACCCAGTACTTC. The chain uses TRBV5-6 and TRBJ2-5; D not resolved. With 2 bases removed from V and 0 bases from J, the gap between germline ends came to 14 bases. The CDR3 runs to 16 residues. CDR1 and CDR2 from the germline V gene are SGHDT and YYEEEE.

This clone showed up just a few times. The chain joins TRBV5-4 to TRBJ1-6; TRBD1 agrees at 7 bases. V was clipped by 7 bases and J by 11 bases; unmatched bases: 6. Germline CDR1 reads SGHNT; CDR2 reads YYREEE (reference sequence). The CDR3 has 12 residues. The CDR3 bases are TGTGCCAGCGGGGACAGCAGAGCACCCCTCCACTTT. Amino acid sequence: CASGDSRAPLHF. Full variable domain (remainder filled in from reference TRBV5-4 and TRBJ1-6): ETGVTQSPTHLIKTRGQQVTLRCSSQSGHNTVSWYQQALGQGPQFIFQYYREEENGRGNFPPRFSGLQFPNYSSELNVNALELDDSALYLCASGDSRAPLHFGNGTRLTVT.

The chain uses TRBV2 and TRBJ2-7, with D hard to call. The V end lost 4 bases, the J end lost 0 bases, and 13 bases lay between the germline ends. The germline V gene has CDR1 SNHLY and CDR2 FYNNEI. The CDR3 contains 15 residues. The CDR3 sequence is CASSGLTWYSYEQYF. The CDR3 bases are TGTGCCAGCAGTGGGCTGACATGGTACTCCTACGAGCAGTACTTC.

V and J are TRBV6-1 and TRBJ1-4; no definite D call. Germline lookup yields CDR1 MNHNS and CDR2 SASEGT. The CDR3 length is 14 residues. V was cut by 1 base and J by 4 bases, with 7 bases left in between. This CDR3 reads CASSEESGNEKLFF. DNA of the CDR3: TGTGCCAGCAGTGAAGAGAGTGGTAATGAAAAACTGTTTTTT.

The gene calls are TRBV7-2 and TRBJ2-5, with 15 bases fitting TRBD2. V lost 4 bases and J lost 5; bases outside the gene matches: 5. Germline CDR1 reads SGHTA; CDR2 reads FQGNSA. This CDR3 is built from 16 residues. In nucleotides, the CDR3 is TGTGCCAGCAGCTCCGGGACTAGCGGGGGGTCGGAGACCCAGTACTTC. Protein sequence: CASSSGTSGGSETQYF.

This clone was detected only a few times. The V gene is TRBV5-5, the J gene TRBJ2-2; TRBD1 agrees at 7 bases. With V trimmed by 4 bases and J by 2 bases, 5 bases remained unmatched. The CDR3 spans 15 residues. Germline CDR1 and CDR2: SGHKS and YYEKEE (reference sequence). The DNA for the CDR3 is TGTGCCAGCAGCCCTGGGACAGTAAACACCGGGGAGCTGTTTTTT. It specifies CASSPGTVNTGELFF.

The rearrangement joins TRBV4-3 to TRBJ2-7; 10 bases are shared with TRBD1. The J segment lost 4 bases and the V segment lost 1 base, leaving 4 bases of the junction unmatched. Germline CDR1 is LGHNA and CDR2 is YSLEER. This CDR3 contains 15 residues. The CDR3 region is CASSQVAGQGYEQYF. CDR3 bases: TGCGCCAGCAGCCAAGTGGCGGGACAGGGGTACGAGCAGTACTTC.

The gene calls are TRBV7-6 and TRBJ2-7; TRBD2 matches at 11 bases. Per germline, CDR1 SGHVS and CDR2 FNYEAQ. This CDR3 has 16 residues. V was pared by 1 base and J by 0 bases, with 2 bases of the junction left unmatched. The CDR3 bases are TGTGCCAGCAGCTTAGGACTAGCGGGGAGCTCCTACGAGCAGTACTTC. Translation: CASSLGLAGSSYEQYF.

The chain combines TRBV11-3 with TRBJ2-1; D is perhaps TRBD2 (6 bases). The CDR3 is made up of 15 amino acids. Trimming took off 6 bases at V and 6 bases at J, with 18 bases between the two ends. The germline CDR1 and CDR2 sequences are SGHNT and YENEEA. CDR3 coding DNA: TGTGCCAGCAGTCAGAGTTGGGAGGCGGTCAATGAGCAGTTCTTC. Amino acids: CASSQSWEAVNEQFF.

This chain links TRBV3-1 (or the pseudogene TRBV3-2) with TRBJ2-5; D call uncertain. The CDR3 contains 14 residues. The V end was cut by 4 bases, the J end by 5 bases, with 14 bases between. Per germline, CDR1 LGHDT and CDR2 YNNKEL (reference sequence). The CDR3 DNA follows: TGTGCCAGCAGCCCTGTAGTCGGCAGGGAGACCCAGTACTTC. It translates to CASSPVVGRETQYF.

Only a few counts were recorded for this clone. In nucleotides, the CDR3 is TGTGCCAGCAGCCAAGTGGGCCATGCAACTAATGAAAAACTGTTTTTT. Residues: CASSQVGHATNEKLFF. The genes are TRBV4-2 and TRBJ1-4, with D uncertain. In germline, CDR1 is LGHNA, CDR2 YNFKEQ. Deletions cut 1 base from V and 0 bases from J, with 9 bases between. This CDR3 region has 16 residues.